The 18 T cell receptor beta chains in this list originate from one sample, sequenced in a study of identical twins. TCRdb re-called the 5' RACE reads with MiXCR, one entry per CDR3 protein. The repertoire holds under 300,000 distinct CDR3 sequences, with over 12% as singletons. What was sequenced was memory (CD45RO+) T cells sorted from blood. The receptors come from a woman aged 18-35 years in good health.

This chain connects TRBV20-1 to TRBJ2-7; either TRBD1 or TRBD2 may supply D (6 bases each). Germline V gives CDR1 DFQATT, CDR2 SNEGSKA (reference sequence). Deletions cut 5 bases from V and 3 bases from J, with 14 bases between. This CDR3 is built from 13 residues. The CDR3 spells CSAGWGAIYEQYF. The CDR3 DNA sequence: TGCAGTGCTGGGTGGGGGGCCATCTACGAGCAGTACTTC.

In its sample, this clonotype was seen a few times. This chain uses TRBV5-1 with TRBJ2-3; 9 bases are shared with TRBD1. The CDR3 loop spans 15 amino acids. CDR1 and CDR2 (germline): SGHRS, YFSETQ. V dropped 4 bases and J dropped 4; count of bases not matched to a gene: 7. The CDR3 reads CASSPRDREADTQYF. The CDR3 DNA sequence: TGCGCCAGCAGCCCTCGGGACAGGGAAGCAGATACGCAGTATTTT.

At least ten counts were recorded for this clonotype. The J gene is TRBJ1-4, the V gene TRBV5-6, with D unclear. Trimming shortened V by 2 bases and J by 8 bases, and 16 bases separated the two germline ends. CDR1 SGHDT and CDR2 YYEEEE come from the germline V gene. This CDR3 region has 15 residues. CDR3: CASSLLSAMAEKLFF. In nucleotides, the CDR3 is TGTGCCAGCAGCTTATTATCGGCCATGGCCGAAAAACTGTTTTTT.

The rearrangement joins TRBV12-3 or TRBV12-4 to TRBJ2-1; TRBD1 aligns across 9 bases. V dropped 5 bases and J dropped 6; count of bases not matched to a gene: 8. The CDR3 has 15 amino acids. In DNA form, the CDR3 reads TGTGCCAGCAGTACCGGGACAGGGAGATCCAATGAGCAGTTCTTC. Translating gives CASSTGTGRSNEQFF.

This clonotype occurred a few times. This chain connects TRBV6-1 to TRBJ2-7; 8 bases are shared with TRBD1. The CDR3 contains 14 residues. The V gene's germline CDR1 is MNHNS and CDR2 SASEGT. The ends lost 7 bases at V and 2 bases at J; junction bases unmatched: 7. In nucleotides, the CDR3 is TGTGCCAGCACCCCGGACAGGGATCCCTACGAGCAGTACTTC. It translates to CASTPDRDPYEQYF.

This clonotype showed up many times. The chain recombines TRBV7-2 with TRBJ2-1; D remains unclear. CDR1 is SGHTA and CDR2 is FQGNSA in the germline V gene. V lost 0 bases and J 0 bases, leaving 9 bases between the germline ends. The CDR3 runs 16 residues. CDR3 loop: CASSLAGSSSYNEQFF. The DNA of the CDR3 is TGTGCCAGCAGCTTAGCGGGCAGTAGCTCCTACAATGAGCAGTTCTTC.

V and J are TRBV6-2 or TRBV6-3 and TRBJ1-1; D possibly corresponds to TRBD1 (6 bases). Germline V CDR1 and CDR2: MNHEY, SVGEGT. Trimming pared 11 bases from V and 7 bases from J, leaving 14 bases between. The CDR3 covers 11 residues. The CDR3 DNA reads as TGTGCCGCTGGACAGAAATATGAAGCTTTCTTT. Translating it yields CAAGQKYEAFF.

J is TRBJ2-7 and V is TRBV7-2; D unresolved. Germline V gene lookup returns CDR1 SGHTA and CDR2 FQGNSA. The CDR3 sequence is 13 residues long. Trimming shortened V by 1 base and J by 6 bases, and 10 bases separated the two germline ends. CDR3 region: CASSLGPDREQYF. DNA of the CDR3: TGTGCCAGCAGCTTAGGCCCTGACCGCGAGCAGTACTTC.

This clonotype came up many times. The chain joins TRBV6-4 to TRBJ2-2; D may be TRBD2 (5 bases). Trimming cost V 0 bases and J 2 bases, with 7 bases left between them. The CDR3 has 15 amino acids. The germline V gene encodes CDR1 MRHNA and CDR2 SNTAGT. The CDR3 sequence is CASSDSSSNTGELFF. For the CDR3, the DNA is TGTGCCAGCAGTGACTCGTCTAGCAACACCGGGGAGCTGTTTTTT.

This rearrangement joins TRBV20-1 to TRBJ1-1; D not certain. Trimming cost V 4 bases and J 4 bases, with 13 bases left between them. The V gene's germline CDR1 is DFQATT and CDR2 SNEGSKA (reference sequence). This CDR3 region has 13 residues. CDR3 nucleotide sequence: TGCAGTGCTACCCAACCCAGCAGCACTGAAGCTTTCTTT. Encoded protein: CSATQPSSTEAFF.

The chain uses TRBV5-4 and TRBJ2-3; 7 bases line up with TRBD2. The J segment lost 8 bases and the V segment lost 3 bases, leaving 9 bases of the junction unmatched. The CDR3 has 14 residues. Germline V gives CDR1 SGHNT, CDR2 YYREEE (reference sequence). The CDR3 region has the DNA TGTGCCAGCAGCTCCGGCCGCGGGGAGGGTACGCAGTATTTT. This gives the protein CASSSGRGEGTQYF.

V gene TRBV20-1 combines with J gene TRBJ1-2, with D possibly matching TRBD1 (6 bases). The CDR3 is made up of 13 amino acids. The ends were cut back, 3 bases at V and 1 base at J, with 9 bases in the middle. Germline V gene lookup returns CDR1 DFQATT and CDR2 SNEGSKA (reference sequence). CDR3 in amino acids: CSASQGSNYGYTF. The CDR3 DNA follows: TGCAGTGCTAGCCAGGGGAGTAACTATGGCTACACCTTC.

This sequence joins TRBV5-1 and TRBJ1-1; possibly TRBD1 for D (6 bases). This CDR3 has 15 residues. CDR1 is SGHRS and CDR2 is YFSETQ in the germline V gene. Trimming took 0 bases from V and 7 from J, leaving 16 bases between them. The CDR3 DNA reads TGCGCCAGCAGCTTGGTTAGGGGGACGGGCGGTGAAGCTTTCTTT. Protein product: CASSLVRGTGGEAFF.

This clonotype was counted only a few times. The chain is built from TRBV20-1 and TRBJ1-1; a weak D match, TRBD1 (5 bases). V was pared by 0 bases and J by 0 bases, with 11 bases between. The germline gives CDR1 DFQATT, CDR2 SNEGSKA (reference sequence). This CDR3 comprises 15 residues. The CDR3 protein is CSARDYQGMNTEAFF. The CDR3 DNA reads TGCAGTGCTAGAGATTATCAGGGCATGAACACTGAAGCTTTCTTT.

The rearrangement uses TRBV3-1 and TRBJ2-6, with D maybe TRBD1 (6 bases). V was cut by 3 bases and J by 2 bases, with 14 bases left in between. This CDR3 spans 17 amino acids. Germline V gene sequence: CDR1 LGHDT, CDR2 YNNKEL (reference sequence). The CDR3 region is CASSHGRGTTGANVLTF. CDR3 bases: TGTGCCAGCAGCCACGGCAGGGGAACTACTGGGGCCAACGTCCTGACTTTC.

This chain connects TRBV7-8 to TRBJ1-1; D may be TRBD1 (5 bases). V lost 5 bases, J lost 1 base, and 11 bases lay in between. The germline CDR1 and CDR2 sequences are SGHVS and FQNEAQ. The CDR3 length is 14 residues. CDR3 DNA: TGTGCCAGCAGCCTCCGACAGCCGAACACTGAAGCTTTCTTT. Amino acid sequence: CASSLRQPNTEAFF.

This clonotype was seen more than once but under ten times. The chain has TRBV20-1 and TRBJ2-7, with TRBD2 matching 10 bases. Trimming took 5 bases from V and 1 from J; bases not matched to a gene: 5. The CDR3 contains 14 residues. Looked up from germline, CDR1 is DFQATT and CDR2 is SNEGSKA (reference sequence). CDR3 nucleotides: TGCAGTGCTGGGAATAGCGGGGGGTCCTACGAGCAGTACTTC. Translation: CSAGNSGGSYEQYF.

The chain links TRBV20-1 to TRBJ2-1, with D tentatively TRBD2 (6 bases). Germline assignment: CDR1 DFQATT and CDR2 SNEGSKA (reference sequence). V was trimmed by 5 bases and J by 2 bases, leaving 16 bases between them. This CDR3 region has 15 residues. CDR3 bases: TGCAGTGCTCACCGAGCGGGTGGGGCCTACAATGAGCAGTTCTTC. Protein: CSAHRAGGAYNEQFF.